This TCR beta chain was identified during a study of blood T cell repertoires in COVID-19. Study background: Samples taken during acute and convalescent COVID-19 were collected in the United States, Italy and Spain.

Measured with immunoSEQ multiplex PCR; TCRdb has only the in-frame clones, and not every one. The data contain around 200,000 clones, less than 85% of them singletons. The sequenced sample consisted of peripheral blood. This receptor was taken from a woman aged 70-85 years with acute or convalescent COVID-19.

The CDR3 nucleotides read TGTGCCAGCAGGTTAGGCCCCGGGGGCTACAATGAGCAGTTCTTC. As protein: CASRLGPGGYNEQFF. The genes are TRBV27 and TRBJ2-1, with a weak D call TRBD2 (6 bases). This CDR3 has 15 residues. Trimming removed 6 bases at V and 3 bases at J, with 15 bases between. Per the germline V gene, CDR1 is MNHEY and CDR2 is SMNVEV (reference sequence).